This T cell receptor (beta chain) was identified during a study of PD-1 blockade in classical Hodgkin lymphoma. Germline V CDR1 and CDR2: MRHNA, SNTAGT. J was trimmed by 3 bases and V by 5 bases; bases with no gene match: 7. CDR3 length: 15 residues. The protocol was immunoSEQ multiplex PCR, while the TCRdb copy is restricted to in-frame clones and leaves out a portion. This table has roughly 140,000 clones, around 84% appearing once. Each of the patients experienced relapse following autologous stem cell transplantation, and their brentuximab vedotin exposure differed. The chain links TRBV6-4 to TRBJ1-5; 7 bases are a match to TRBD1. The sequenced sample was peripheral blood mononuclear cells (PBMCs), obtained before the second cycle of nivolumab. The receptor was derived from a human donor with classical Hodgkin lymphoma. CDR3 nucleotides: TGTGCCAGCAGTTACGGGGGACAGTTCAATCAGCCCCAGCATTTT. The encoded protein is CASSYGGQFNQPQHF.